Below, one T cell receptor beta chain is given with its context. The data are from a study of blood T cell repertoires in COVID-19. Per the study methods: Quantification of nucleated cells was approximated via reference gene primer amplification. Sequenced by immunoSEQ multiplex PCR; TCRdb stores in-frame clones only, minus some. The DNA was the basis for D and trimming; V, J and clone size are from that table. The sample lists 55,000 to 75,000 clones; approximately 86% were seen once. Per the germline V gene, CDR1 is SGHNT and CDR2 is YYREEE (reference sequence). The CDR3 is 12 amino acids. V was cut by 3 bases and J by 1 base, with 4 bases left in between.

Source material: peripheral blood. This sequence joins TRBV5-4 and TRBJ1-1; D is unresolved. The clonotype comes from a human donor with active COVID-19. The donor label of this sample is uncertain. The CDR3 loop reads CASSSQNTEAFF. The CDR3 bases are TGTGCCAGCAGCTCCCAGAACACTGAAGCTTTCTTT.